This is a list of T cell receptor beta chains from one sample in a study of control samples from healthy donors and cancer patients. Sequencing used immunoSEQ multiplex PCR; TCRdb keeps in-frame clones, though not all of them. This repertoire shows 100,000 to 150,000 clones, around nine tenths found once; its top ten account for under 9%. Sequenced sample: PBMCs. The receptors here all came from a man in his fifties with head and neck cancer. CDR3s include the opening cysteine and the closing phenylalanine or tryptophan. A D gene is named only where the DNA matches it firmly. Expanded clones get a size class; other rows say once, few or many, or leave the size out.

clone_size	v_call	d_call	j_call	cdr3_aa	cdr3_nt
.	TRBV4-2	.	TRBJ2-1	CASSQSSGGYEQFF	TGTGCCAGCAGCCAAAGCTCCGGGGGCTATGAGCAGTTCTTC
few	TRBV5-6	.	TRBJ1-1	CASSSRTDKNTEAFF	TGTGCCAGCAGCTCCCGGACAGATAAGAACACTGAAGCTTTCTTT
.	TRBV7-3	TRBD1	TRBJ2-2	CASSVQGTGELFF	TGTGCCAGCAGCGTACAGGGGACCGGGGAGCTGTTTTTT
.	TRBV19	.	TRBJ1-2	CASSIGTLLFYGYTF	TGTGCCAGTAGTATCGGGACACTACTATTCTATGGCTACACCTTC
.	TRBV25-1	.	TRBJ2-5	CASSEWGGLETQYF	TGTGCCAGCAGTGAATGGGGAGGTTTAGAGACCCAGTACTTC
.	TRBV28	.	TRBJ1-5	CASRQHSSNQPQHF	TGTGCCAGCAGGCAACACAGTAGCAATCAGCCCCAGCATTTT
.	TRBV10-1	TRBD2	TRBJ2-3	CASSRGLAGVVDTQYF	TGCGCCAGCAGCCGCGGACTAGCGGGAGTGGTAGATACGCAGTATTTT
.	TRBV5-4	TRBD2	TRBJ2-3	CASSFSLAGVDTQYF	TGTGCCAGCAGCTTTTCACTAGCGGGAGTTGATACGCAGTATTTT
.	TRBV12-3/TRBV12-4	TRBD2	TRBJ2-7	CASTTGLAYEQYF	TGTGCCAGCACCACGGGACTAGCCTACGAGCAGTACTTC
.	TRBV11-1	.	TRBJ2-1	CASRSRTLYNEQFF	TGTGCCAGCAGATCGAGGACACTCTACAATGAGCAGTTCTTC
.	TRBV7-9	.	TRBJ2-2	CASTLLLVAGELFF	TGTGCCAGCACCCTCCTCTTAGTCGCCGGGGAGCTGTTTTTT
.	TRBV5-8	TRBD1	TRBJ2-1	CASRRDSNEQFF	TGTGCCAGCCGCCGGGACAGCAATGAGCAGTTCTTC
.	TRBV5-4	.	TRBJ2-5	CASSPPPGDKVTQYF	TGTGCCAGCAGCCCGCCCCCGGGGGATAAGGTGACCCAGTACTTC
.	TRBV12-3/TRBV12-4	.	TRBJ1-4	CASRLLGNEKLFF	TGTGCCAGCAGACTCTTAGGTAATGAAAAACTGTTTTTT
once	TRBV2	.	TRBJ2-1	CASSEALQGVNLNEQFF	TGTGCCAGCAGTGAAGCGCTTCAAGGGGTGAATCTGAATGAGCAGTTCTTC
.	TRBV4-1	.	TRBJ2-1	CASSQGQAIYNEQFF	TGCGCCAGCAGCCAAGGACAGGCGATCTACAATGAGCAGTTCTTC
.	TRBV5-1	TRBD2	TRBJ2-5	CASSLILAEQETQYF	TGCGCCAGCAGCTTGATTCTAGCGGAACAAGAGACCCAGTACTTC
.	TRBV12-3/TRBV12-4	.	TRBJ1-2	CASSYRDSGGYTF	TGTGCCAGCAGTTACCGGGATTCGGGTGGCTACACCTTC
.	TRBV5-1	.	TRBJ2-7	CASSFDDYEQYF	TGCGCCAGCAGCTTTGACGACTACGAGCAGTACTTC
.	TRBV6-5	.	TRBJ2-1	CASSSRWEQFF	TGTGCCAGCAGTTCGAGGTGGGAGCAGTTCTTC
.	TRBV6-4	TRBD2	TRBJ2-1	CASSEGTSGDNEQFF	TGTGCCAGCAGTGAAGGGACTAGCGGGGACAATGAGCAGTTCTTC
.	TRBV6-5	TRBD1	TRBJ1-4	CASSYSRGREKLFF	TGTGCCAGCAGTTACTCCAGGGGGCGCGAAAAACTGTTTTTT
once	TRBV4-1	TRBD1	TRBJ1-1	CASSLQGANTEAFF	TGCGCCAGCAGCCTACAGGGGGCGAACACTGAAGCTTTCTTT
.	TRBV5-1	.	TRBJ2-7	CASSLGWDGNYEQYF	TGCGCCAGCAGCTTGGGCTGGGACGGAAACTACGAGCAGTACTTC
.	TRBV4-1	TRBD1	TRBJ2-7	CASSQDERTGGVGQYF	TGCGCCAGCAGCCAAGATGAAAGGACAGGGGGAGTTGGGCAGTACTTC
few	TRBV6-6	.	TRBJ1-2	CASTRSTEHDYTF	TGTGCCAGCACCAGATCGACAGAGCACGACTACACCTTC
.	TRBV29-1	.	TRBJ2-1	CSVAVAEYNEQFF	TGCAGCGTTGCAGTAGCCGAGTACAATGAGCAGTTCTTC
few	TRBV3-1/TRBV3-2	.	TRBJ2-3	CASSQSGLTDTQYF	TGTGCCAGCAGCCAATCCGGGCTTACAGATACGCAGTATTTT
.	TRBV7-9	TRBD2	TRBJ2-5	CASSFEGGRETQYF	TGTGCCAGCAGCTTTGAAGGCGGGAGAGAGACCCAGTACTTC
once	TRBV11-2	.	TRBJ2-7	CASSLKGEQYF	TGTGCCAGCAGCCTCAAGGGTGAGCAGTACTTC
.	TRBV5-1	TRBD1	TRBJ2-7	CASQPDLSGGNEQYF	TGCGCCAGCCAGCCGGATTTATCAGGGGGCAACGAGCAGTACTTC
.	TRBV4-2	.	TRBJ2-3	CASSQETYTGTHTDTQYF	TGTGCCAGCAGCCAAGAGACGTACACCGGGACCCACACAGATACGCAGTATTTT
.	TRBV6-6	TRBD1	TRBJ1-2	CASSGASGTGEGYTF	TGTGCCAGCAGTGGAGCATCCGGGACAGGGGAAGGCTACACCTTC
.	TRBV3-1/TRBV3-2	.	TRBJ2-2	CASSHMGSNTGELFF	TGTGCCAGCAGCCATATGGGATCGAACACCGGGGAGCTGTTTTTT
.	TRBV5-1	.	TRBJ1-1	CASSSGNRNTEAFF	TGCGCCAGCAGCTCGGGTAATCGGAACACTGAAGCTTTCTTT
.	TRBV28	.	TRBJ1-6	CASSSTGGSYNSPLHF	TGTGCCAGCAGTTCCACCGGTGGCTCCTATAATTCACCCCTCCACTTT
once	TRBV7-3	.	TRBJ2-2	CASSLRGQGGTGELFF	TGTGCCAGCAGCTTACGCGGACAGGGAGGGACCGGGGAGCTGTTTTTT
.	TRBV6-5	TRBD1	TRBJ1-3	CASSYGGGAPGNTIYF	TGTGCCAGCAGTTACGGAGGGGGCGCCCCTGGAAACACCATATATTTT
once	TRBV12-3/TRBV12-4	.	TRBJ1-5	CASSLAGNQPQHF	TGTGCCAGCAGTTTAGCAGGGAATCAGCCCCAGCATTTT